This TCR beta chain emerged from a study of memory CD4+ T cells and cytomegalovirus serostatus. Looking at the study overall: Donors were healthy Belgian adults, 10 or so CMV seropositive and some 24 seronegative.

The study's findings and limits: About 40% of the roughly 150 known CMV-associated TCRbeta sequences appeared in CD4+ memory.

As for this clone: Its cognate antigen is unknown.

CDR1 is SGHRS and CDR2 is YFSETQ in the germline V gene. Deletions cut 0 bases from V and 7 bases from J, with 13 bases between. This CDR3 spans 14 amino acids. Single viable CD3+CD4+CD8-CD45RO+ cells were sorted as the memory CD4+ T cells. After thawing, CD4+ T cells were positively selected. In the authors' methods: After removing out-of-frame reads, 2 million to 2.5 million distinct TCRbeta sequences remained. Using immunoSEQ multiplex PCR, the repertoire was profiled, and TCRdb retains in-frame clones only, with some absent. V, J and clone size are those of that table, while D and trimming were read from the DNA. The table records under 55,000 clones, 70% to 80% of them present only once.

The specimen sequenced was memory CD4+ T cells from blood. The rearrangement uses TRBV5-1 and TRBJ2-5, with a weak D call TRBD2 (5 bases). The origin of this receptor is an adult in good health and CMV-seronegative. CDR3 DNA sequence: TGCGCCAGCAGCTTGGTTGGGGATGGAGGGACCCAGTACTTC. Protein sequence: CASSLVGDGGTQYF.